One and the same sample provided the 15 T cell receptor beta chains below, sequenced in a study of neurological immune-mediated disorders. TCRdb re-analysed the 5' RACE reads in MiXCR, keeping a single row per CDR3 protein. The table has 87,000 or so distinct CDR3 sequences, around 3.3% seen once. Input material: PBMCs. The receptor source for this set is a woman aged 18-30 years with multiple sclerosis.

The table lists this clonotype with many counts. This chain uses TRBV11-2 with TRBJ1-3; TRBD1 is a possible D gene (5 bases). Trimming pared 5 bases from V and 7 bases from J, leaving 12 bases between. The CDR3 runs 13 residues. Germline V lookup: CDR1 SGHAT, CDR2 FQNNGV. As DNA, the CDR3 is TGTGCCAGCAGCCAAGGGGCGGAGAACACCATATATTTT. Its protein is CASSQGAENTIYF.

This clonotype was recorded at least ten times. The rearrangement links TRBV19 to TRBJ1-1; 8 positions agree with TRBD1. There are 14 residues in the CDR3. Germline V lookup: CDR1 LNHDA, CDR2 SQIVND (reference sequence). Germline trimming cut 5 bases from V and 6 bases from J; bases unmatched to any gene: 8. The DNA for the CDR3 is TGTGCCAGTAGTGTTAACTCAGGGGGCCCTGAAGCTTTCTTT. Encoded protein: CASSVNSGGPEAFF.

Many counts were recorded for this clonotype. The chain carries TRBV20-1 and TRBJ2-1, with 14 bases fitting TRBD2. The CDR3 length is 16 residues. CDR1 and CDR2 from the germline V gene are DFQATT and SNEGSKA (reference sequence). V was clipped by 5 bases and J by 8 bases; unmatched bases: 11. The CDR3 DNA follows: TGCAGTGCTTTCGGACTAGCGGGAGGCTCGTGGGATGAGCAGTTCTTC. Residues: CSAFGLAGGSWDEQFF.

This clonotype was seen ten or more times. The chain joins TRBV5-1 to TRBJ1-3; 11 bases are shared with TRBD1. CDR3 length: 19 residues. Trimming cost V 0 bases and J 0 bases; bases outside gene matches: 8. Germline CDR1 reads SGHRS; CDR2 reads YFSETQ. The CDR3 protein is CASSLVPRDRGFSGNTIYF. As DNA, the CDR3 is TGCGCCAGCAGCTTGGTCCCCCGGGACAGGGGGTTCTCTGGAAACACCATATATTTT.

This clonotype was counted many times. The CDR3 reads CASRAGGRTGELFF. Here the CDR3 DNA reads TGTGCCAGCAGAGCGGGGGGCCGCACCGGGGAGCTGTTTTTT. The chain has TRBV3-1 and TRBJ2-2, with TRBD2 matching over 9 bases. The germline V gene encodes CDR1 LGHDT and CDR2 YNNKEL (reference sequence). The CDR3 runs to 14 residues. The V segment lost 6 bases and the J segment 4 bases; nucleotides outside the gene matches: 3.

Many counts were recorded for this clonotype. In DNA, the CDR3 is TGTGCCAGCAGCCTCGACATTACCGGGGAGCTGTTTTTT. Its translation is CASSLDITGELFF. The chain has TRBV7-9 and TRBJ2-2; D remains ambiguous. CDR1 is SEHNR and CDR2 is FQNEAQ in the germline V gene (reference sequence). This CDR3 is built from 13 residues. Trimming took 5 bases from V and 5 from J, leaving 9 bases between them.

This clonotype was counted at least ten times. This chain uses TRBV20-1 with TRBJ1-1; the D gene is possibly TRBD1 (6 bases). This CDR3 contains 13 residues. Trimming stripped 5 bases from V and 4 bases from J, with 14 bases between. CDR1 is DFQATT, CDR2 SNEGSKA, per germline (reference sequence). CDR3 bases: TGCAGTGCTGGGACAAGCTTGGGCACTGAAGCTTTCTTT. Translated: CSAGTSLGTEAFF.

This clonotype was found many times. CDR3 region: CASSYTGEVNTGELFF. CDR3 DNA sequence: TGTGCCAGCAGCTATACAGGTGAAGTGAACACCGGGGAGCTGTTTTTT. The rearrangement joins TRBV11-2 to TRBJ2-2, with D perhaps matching TRBD1 (5 bases). Trimming pared 4 bases from V and 1 base from J, leaving 13 bases between. Germline V gene data show CDR1 as SGHAT and CDR2 as FQNNGV. This CDR3 comprises 16 residues.

This clonotype was counted only a few times. This chain joins TRBV5-1 and TRBJ1-2, with unresolved D. The ends were cut back, 0 bases at V and 3 bases at J, with 9 bases in the middle. The CDR3 runs to 14 residues. Germline V lookup: CDR1 SGHRS, CDR2 YFSETQ. CDR3 coding DNA: TGCGCCAGCAGCTTGGAGCGGGGAGACTATGGCTACACCTTC. The encoded protein is CASSLERGDYGYTF.

This chain links TRBV5-5 with TRBJ2-2, with no clear D. The CDR3 length is 13 residues. Germline CDR1 SGHKS, CDR2 YYEKEE (reference sequence). Deletions cut 0 bases from V and 7 bases from J, with 7 bases between. The CDR3: CASSLGRIGELFF. CDR3 DNA: TGTGCCAGCAGCTTGGGGCGGATCGGGGAGCTGTTTTTT.

Ten or more counts support this clonotype. The rearrangement uses TRBV3-1 and TRBJ2-3; TRBD2 matches at 8 bases. Trimming at V came to 1 base and at J to 6 bases, leaving 3 bases not matched to a gene. CDR3 length: 14 amino acids. Germline V gene lookup returns CDR1 LGHDT and CDR2 YNNKEL (reference sequence). CDR3 coding DNA: TGTGCCAGCAGCCAAGTCGGGGGGGGGGATACGCAGTATTTT. It yields the protein CASSQVGGGDTQYF.

This clonotype was seen repeatedly, ten times or more. The rearrangement uses TRBV20-1 and TRBJ2-7; TRBD1 agrees at 8 bases. This CDR3 region has 15 residues. The germline V gene has CDR1 DFQATT and CDR2 SNEGSKA (reference sequence). With 1 base clipped from V and 2 bases from J, the junction kept 7 bases outside the gene matches. CDR3 nucleotide sequence: TGCAGTGCTAGAGTCGCAGGACAGGGACCCTACGAGCAGTACTTC. It is translated as CSARVAGQGPYEQYF.

This clonotype was seen many times. V is TRBV3-1 and J is TRBJ2-2; D is uncertain. V dropped 2 bases and J dropped 7 bases, with 8 bases sitting between them. The CDR3 consists of 13 residues. CDR1 is LGHDT, CDR2 YNNKEL, per germline (reference sequence). CDR3 nucleotides: TGTGCCAGCAGCCAAAGGGTCGGCGGGGAGCTGTTTTTT. Amino acids: CASSQRVGGELFF. The full variable domain, its missing parts supplied by reference TRBV3-1 and TRBJ2-2, is DTAVSQTPKYLVTQMGNDKSIKCEQNLGHDTMYWYKQDSKKFLKIMFSYNNKELIINETVPNRFSPKSPDKAHLNLHINSLELGDSAVYFCASSQRVGGELFFGEGSRLTVL.

At least ten counts were recorded for this clonotype. The chain employs TRBV30 and TRBJ2-5, with 9 bases identical to TRBD1. V lost 4 bases, J lost 5 bases, and 2 bases stayed unmatched. The CDR3 has 12 residues. Germline CDR1 reads GTSNPN; CDR2 reads SVGIG (reference sequence). CDR3 region: CAWKQGAETQYF. The CDR3 coding sequence is TGTGCCTGGAAACAGGGGGCGGAGACCCAGTACTTC.

In its sample, this clonotype was seen many times. The CDR3 region is CASSKAPQGVLEETQYF. The DNA of the CDR3 is TGTGCCAGCAGCAAAGCCCCACAGGGGGTTCTAGAGGAGACCCAGTACTTC. The J gene is TRBJ2-5, the V gene TRBV21-1; the table's D gene call, TRBD1, was not cross checked with the DNA. TRBV21-1 is shown as a pseudogene. This CDR3 comprises 17 residues.